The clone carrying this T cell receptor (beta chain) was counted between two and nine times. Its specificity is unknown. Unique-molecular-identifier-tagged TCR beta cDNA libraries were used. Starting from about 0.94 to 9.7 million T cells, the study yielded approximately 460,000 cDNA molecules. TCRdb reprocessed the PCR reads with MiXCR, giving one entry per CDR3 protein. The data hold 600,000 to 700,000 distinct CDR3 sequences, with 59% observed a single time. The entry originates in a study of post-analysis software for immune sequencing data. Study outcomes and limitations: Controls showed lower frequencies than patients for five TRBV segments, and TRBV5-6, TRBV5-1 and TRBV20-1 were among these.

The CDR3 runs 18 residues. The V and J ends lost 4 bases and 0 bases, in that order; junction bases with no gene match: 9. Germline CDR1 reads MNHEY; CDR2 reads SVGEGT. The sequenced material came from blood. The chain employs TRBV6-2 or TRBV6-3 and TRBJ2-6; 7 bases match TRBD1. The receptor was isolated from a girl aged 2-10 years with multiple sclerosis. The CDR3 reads CASSSYPTGHSGANVLTF. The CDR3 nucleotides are TGTGCCAGCAGTTCTTATCCGACAGGGCACTCTGGGGCCAACGTCCTGACTTTC.